Listed below are T cell receptor beta chains from one sample, sequenced in a study of blood T cell repertoires in COVID-19. Here immunoSEQ multiplex PCR was the method, and the copy in TCRdb shows in-frame clones only, minus some. The table shows more than 300,000 clones, with more than 85% occurring only once. Sequencing input: PBMCs or T cells enriched from blood (not recorded which). The receptors derive from a woman in her twenties or thirties who had recovered from COVID-19. CDR3s include the opening cysteine and the closing phenylalanine or tryptophan. D genes are given only for firm matches. Rows give clone size only sometimes, using once, few, many, or a class for an expanded clone.

NA,TRBV6-6,TRBD1,TRBJ1-1,TGTGCCAGCAGTTATTACCCGGGACAGGGTAACACTGAAGCTTTCTTT,CASSYYPGQGNTEAFF
NA,TRBV3-1/TRBV3-2,NA,TRBJ1-1,TGTGCCAGCAGCCCATTAGGACAGGAAGCTTTCTTT,CASSPLGQEAFF
NA,TRBV7-6,TRBD1,TRBJ1-3,TGTGCCAGCAGCTTAGGAACAGGGGGCTCTGGAAACACCATATATTTT,CASSLGTGGSGNTIYF
NA,TRBV18,TRBD1,TRBJ1-1,TGTGCCAGCTCACCTTTGGAGGGGGCCAACACTGAAGCTTTCTTT,CASSPLEGANTEAFF
NA,TRBV6-2/TRBV6-3,TRBD2,TRBJ2-1,TGTGCCAGCAGTTCTACGACTAGCGGGGCATACAATGAGCAGTTCTTC,CASSSTTSGAYNEQFF
NA,TRBV4-3,TRBD1,TRBJ2-7,TGCGCCAGCAGCCAAGGGTCGACAGGGGTCTACGAGCAGTACTTC,CASSQGSTGVYEQYF
NA,TRBV6-5,TRBD1,TRBJ2-7,TGTGCCAGCAGTAACCGACGGACAGGGGTGGACGAGCAGTACTTC,CASSNRRTGVDEQYF
NA,TRBV2,NA,TRBJ1-2,TGTGCCAGCAACCAGGACAGCGGACTTGGCTACACCTTC,CASNQDSGLGYTF
few,TRBV9,NA,TRBJ2-2,TGTGCCAGCAGCGTAGGGGGGGTGAACACCGGGGAGCTGTTTTTT,CASSVGGVNTGELFF
NA,TRBV11-2,NA,TRBJ1-1,TGTGCCAGCAGCCATCAAGGGGGAGTAACTGAAGCTTTCTTT,CASSHQGGVTEAFF
once,TRBV25-1,TRBD1,TRBJ2-1,TGTGCCAGCAGTGAATATAGGGACAGGGGGCTTGTTGAGCAGTTCTTC,CASSEYRDRGLVEQFF
few,TRBV15,NA,TRBJ1-6,TGTGCCACCAGCAGAGATCGGGGATATGGTTCACCCCTCCACTTT,CATSRDRGYGSPLHF
NA,TRBV4-2,NA,TRBJ1-1,TGTGCCAGCAGCCAAGCCCAGATGAACACTGAAGCTTTCTTT,CASSQAQMNTEAFF
NA,TRBV7-2,NA,TRBJ1-6,TGTGCCAGCAGCCTACAACACCCGGGACCCCTCCACTTT,CASSLQHPGPLHF
NA,TRBV27,NA,TRBJ2-2,TGTGCCAGCGAGCGTGCCGGGGAGCTGTTTTTT,CASERAGELFF
NA,TRBV29-1,TRBD2,TRBJ2-5,TGCAGCGTAGGCGGGAGGTTGAGAGAGACCCAGTACTTC,CSVGGRLRETQYF
NA,TRBV7-2,TRBD1,TRBJ1-2,TGTGCCAGCAGCCCCCGAAACGACAGGGGAAGTGATGGCTACACCTTC,CASSPRNDRGSDGYTF
NA,TRBV28,TRBD2,TRBJ2-7,TGTGCCAGCAGCGAGCCCTTAGCGGGAGGGAGGGAGCAGTACTTC,CASSEPLAGGREQYF
NA,TRBV6-1,NA,TRBJ2-7,TGTGCCAGCAGTGAAGTTGTCCCAGGGGCAATCTCCTACGAGCAGTACTTC,CASSEVVPGAISYEQYF
NA,TRBV27,NA,TRBJ1-2,TGTGCCAGCAGTTCCCCTAAATCAGGGTTCGGCTACACCTTC,CASSSPKSGFGYTF
NA,TRBV5-5,NA,TRBJ1-1,TGTGCCAGCAGGGACGAGGGATTCATGAACACTGAAGCTTTCTTT,CASRDEGFMNTEAFF
NA,TRBV28,NA,TRBJ1-6,TGTGCCAGCAGTTTTAGAAGTGCGGCCTCACCCCTCCACTTT,CASSFRSAASPLHF
once,TRBV7-9,TRBD1,TRBJ2-5,TGTGCCAGCAGCTTCAATGCCCAGACAGGGGGCGAGACCCAGTACTTC,CASSFNAQTGGETQYF
NA,TRBV4-3,NA,TRBJ2-5,TGCGCCAGCAGCCAAGACAGGGGACAAGAGACCCAGTACTTC,CASSQDRGQETQYF
NA,TRBV21-1,NA,TRBJ1-6,TGTGCCAGCAGTACGACAGGGTATAATTCACCCCTCCACTTT,CASSTTGYNSPLHF
few,TRBV27,TRBD1,TRBJ2-7,TGTGCCAGCTCCGTACAGGGGGCAAACGAGCAGTACTTC,CASSVQGANEQYF
NA,TRBV5-8,NA,TRBJ2-1,TGTGCCAGCAGCTTGTCGTACAATGAGCAGTTCTTC,CASSLSYNEQFF
few,TRBV27,TRBD2,TRBJ2-1,TGTGCCAGCAGTTTATGGGGACTAGCGGGAGACTCCTACAATGAGCAGTTCTTC,CASSLWGLAGDSYNEQFF
NA,TRBV19,NA,TRBJ1-4,TGTGCCAGTAGTTCCCCGCTAGCAACTAATGAAAAACTGTTTTTT,CASSSPLATNEKLFF
NA,TRBV6-5,TRBD2,TRBJ2-2,TGTGCCAGCAATAGCGGGGGAAACACCGGGGAGCTGTTTTTT,CASNSGGNTGELFF
NA,TRBV6-5,NA,TRBJ2-7,TGTGCCAGCAGTTACCCGAGGACTACCACCTACGAGCAGTACTTC,CASSYPRTTTYEQYF
NA,TRBV24-1,TRBD1,TRBJ2-7,TGTGCCACCAGTGACCCGGGACAGACCTACGAGCAGTACTTC,CATSDPGQTYEQYF